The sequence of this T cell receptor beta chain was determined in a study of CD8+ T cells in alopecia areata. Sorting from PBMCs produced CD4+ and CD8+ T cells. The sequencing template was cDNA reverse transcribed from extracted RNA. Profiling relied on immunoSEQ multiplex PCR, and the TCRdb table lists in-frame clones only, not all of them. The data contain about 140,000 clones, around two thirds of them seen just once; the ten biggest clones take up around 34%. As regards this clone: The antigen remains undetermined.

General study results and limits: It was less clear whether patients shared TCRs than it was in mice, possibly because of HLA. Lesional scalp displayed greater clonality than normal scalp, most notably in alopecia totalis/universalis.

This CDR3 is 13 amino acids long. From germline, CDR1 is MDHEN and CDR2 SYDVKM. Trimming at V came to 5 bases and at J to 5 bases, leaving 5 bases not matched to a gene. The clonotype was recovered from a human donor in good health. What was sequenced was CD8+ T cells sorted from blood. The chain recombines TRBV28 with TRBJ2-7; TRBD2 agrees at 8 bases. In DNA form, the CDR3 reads TGTGCCAGCAGTCAGAGCGGGAGCCACGAGCAGTACTTC. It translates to CASSQSGSHEQYF.